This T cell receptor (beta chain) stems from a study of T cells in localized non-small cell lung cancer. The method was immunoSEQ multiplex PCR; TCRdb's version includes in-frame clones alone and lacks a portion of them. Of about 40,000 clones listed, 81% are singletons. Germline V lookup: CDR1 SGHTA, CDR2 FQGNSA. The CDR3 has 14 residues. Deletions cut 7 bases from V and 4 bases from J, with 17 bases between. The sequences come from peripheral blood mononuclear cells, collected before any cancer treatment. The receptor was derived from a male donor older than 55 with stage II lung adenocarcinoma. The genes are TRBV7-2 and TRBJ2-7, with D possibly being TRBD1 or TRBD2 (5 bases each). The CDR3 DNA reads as TGTGCCAGCACCTTGGGACGGGGAAGGTACGAGCAGTACTTC. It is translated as CASTLGRGRYEQYF. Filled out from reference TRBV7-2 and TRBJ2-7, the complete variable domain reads GAGVSQSPSNKVTEKGKDVELRCDPISGHTALYWYRQSLGQGLEFLIYFQGNSAPDKSGLPSDRFSAERTGGSVSTLTIQRTQQEDSAVYLCASTLGRGRYEQYFGPGTRLTVT.